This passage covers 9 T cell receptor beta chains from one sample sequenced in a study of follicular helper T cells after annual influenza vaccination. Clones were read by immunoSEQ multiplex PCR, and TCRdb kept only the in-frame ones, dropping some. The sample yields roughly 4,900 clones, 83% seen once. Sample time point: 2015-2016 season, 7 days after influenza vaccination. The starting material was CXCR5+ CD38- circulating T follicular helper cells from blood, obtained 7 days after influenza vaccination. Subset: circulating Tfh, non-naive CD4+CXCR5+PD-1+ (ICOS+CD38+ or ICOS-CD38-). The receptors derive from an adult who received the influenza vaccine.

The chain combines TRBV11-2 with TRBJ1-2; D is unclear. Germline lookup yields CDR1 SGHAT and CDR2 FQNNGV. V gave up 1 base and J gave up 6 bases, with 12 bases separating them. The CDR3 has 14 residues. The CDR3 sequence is CASSLVGSFDGYTF. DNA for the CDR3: TGTGCCAGCAGCTTAGTTGGGTCCTTCGATGGCTACACCTTC.

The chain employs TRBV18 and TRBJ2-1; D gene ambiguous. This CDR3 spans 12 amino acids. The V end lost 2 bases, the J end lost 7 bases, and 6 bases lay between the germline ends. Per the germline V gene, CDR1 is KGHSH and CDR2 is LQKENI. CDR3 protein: CASSPWINEQFF. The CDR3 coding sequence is TGTGCCAGCTCACCATGGATTAATGAGCAGTTCTTC.

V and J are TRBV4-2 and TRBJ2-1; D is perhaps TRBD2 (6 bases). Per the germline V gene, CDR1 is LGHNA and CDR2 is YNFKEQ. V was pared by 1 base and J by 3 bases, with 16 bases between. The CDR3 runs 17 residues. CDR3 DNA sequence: TGTGCCAGCAGCCAAGCCCAGTCGGGGGACCTCTACAATGAGCAGTTCTTC. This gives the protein CASSQAQSGDLYNEQFF.

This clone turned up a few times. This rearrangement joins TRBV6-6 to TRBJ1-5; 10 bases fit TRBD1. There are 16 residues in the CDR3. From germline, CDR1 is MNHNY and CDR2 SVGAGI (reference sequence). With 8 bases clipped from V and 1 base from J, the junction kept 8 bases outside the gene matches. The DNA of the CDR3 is TGTGCCAGCGGACCGACAGGGGGCCAAAGCAATCAGCCCCAGCATTTT. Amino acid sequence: CASGPTGGQSNQPQHF.

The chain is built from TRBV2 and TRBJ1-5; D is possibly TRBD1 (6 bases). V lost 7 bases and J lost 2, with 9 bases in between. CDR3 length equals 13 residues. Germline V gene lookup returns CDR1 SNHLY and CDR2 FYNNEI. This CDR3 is CASKGGGNQPQHF. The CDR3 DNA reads TGTGCCAGCAAAGGGGGTGGCAATCAGCCCCAGCATTTT.

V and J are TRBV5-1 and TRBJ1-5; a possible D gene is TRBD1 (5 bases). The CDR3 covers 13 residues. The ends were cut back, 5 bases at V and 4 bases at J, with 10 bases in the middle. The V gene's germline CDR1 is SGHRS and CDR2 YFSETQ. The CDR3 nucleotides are TGCGCCAGCAGTTTTGACAGTAATCAGCCCCAGCATTTT. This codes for CASSFDSNQPQHF.

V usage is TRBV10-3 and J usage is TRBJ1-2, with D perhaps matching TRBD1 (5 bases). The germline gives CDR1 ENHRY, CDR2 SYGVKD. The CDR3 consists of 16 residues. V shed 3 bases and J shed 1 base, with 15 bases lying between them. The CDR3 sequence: CAISDGTGTLNYGYTF. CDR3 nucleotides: TGTGCCATCAGTGATGGGACGGGGACCCTTAACTATGGCTACACCTTC.

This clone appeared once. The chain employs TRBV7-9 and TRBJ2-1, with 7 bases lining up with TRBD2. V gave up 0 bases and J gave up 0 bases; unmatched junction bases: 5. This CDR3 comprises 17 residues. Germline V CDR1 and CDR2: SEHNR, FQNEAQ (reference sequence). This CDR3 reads CASSLATSPSSYNEQFF. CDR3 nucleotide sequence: TGTGCCAGCAGCTTAGCGACTAGCCCCAGCTCCTACAATGAGCAGTTCTTC.

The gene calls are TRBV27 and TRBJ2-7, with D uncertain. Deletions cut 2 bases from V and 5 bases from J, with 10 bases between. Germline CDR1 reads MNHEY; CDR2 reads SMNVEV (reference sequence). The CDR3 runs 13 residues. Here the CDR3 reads CASSLLVGDEQYF. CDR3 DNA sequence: TGTGCCAGCAGTTTACTAGTTGGTGACGAGCAGTACTTC.